Sequencing of this TCR beta chain was carried out in a study of shared clonotypes between healthy human individuals. Study results and caveats: Memory subsets generally showed lower estimated richness than naive subsets.

This clone came up once. Its target is unknown. Genomic DNA (from each subset) was split evenly across several immunoSEQ plates. In the study's own analysis: Filtering was not the same, since immunoSEQ gave junction-only sequences without quality scores. Generated by immunoSEQ multiplex PCR, the TCRdb table keeps only in-frame clones and is missing some. Clone size and the V and J calls come from that table; the DNA yielded D and trimming. The sample shows millions of clones, more than 80% of them seen only once. V lost 4 bases, J lost 3 bases, and 13 bases lay in between. Germline CDR1 SGHRS, CDR2 YFSETQ. This CDR3 is 15 amino acids long. Each of the donors was a healthy adult who was HIV-negative and had not had a recent acute infection or vaccination.

This TCR was recovered from a man aged 18 to 29 in good health. This chain joins TRBV5-1 and TRBJ1-4; TRBD1 is a possible D gene (6 bases). Sequences were obtained from naive CD4+ T cells sorted from blood. The subset denotes: CD45RA+ positively selected. Here the CDR3 reads CASSLGTPANEKLFF. CDR3 DNA: TGCGCCAGCAGCCTTGGGACACCTGCTAATGAAAAACTGTTTTTT.